Listed below are T cell receptor beta chains from one sample, sequenced in a study of T cell responses to AZD1222 COVID-19 vaccine. This table comes from immunoSEQ multiplex PCR, and its TCRdb copy is limited to in-frame clones, with some not included. Of over 90,000 clones listed, 88% are singletons. This material consisted of peripheral blood, taken on day 0 of AZD1222 vaccination. The receptor set was obtained from an adult in good health. The CDR3 runs from the conserved cysteine through the conserved F or W. D genes are given only for firm matches. Where a row states a size, it is once, few, many or the class of an expanded clone; other rows omit it.

V: TRBV15; J: TRBJ1-2; D: NA; size: NA; DNA: TGTGCCACCAGCAGAGATCGGGGGGACTATGGCTACACCTTC; CDR3: CATSRDRGDYGYTF
V: TRBV19; J: TRBJ1-1; D: NA; size: once; DNA: TGTGCCAGTAGTATTGGAGTGAACACTGAAGCTTTCTTT; CDR3: CASSIGVNTEAFF
V: TRBV7-2; J: TRBJ1-1; D: NA; size: NA; DNA: TGTGCCAGCAGCTTAGTTGGGGAAACTGAAGCTTTCTTT; CDR3: CASSLVGETEAFF
V: TRBV25-1; J: TRBJ1-2; D: TRBD1; size: NA; DNA: TGTGCCAGCACTGACCCAATTCAGGGGGTAGGAGGCTACACCTTC; CDR3: CASTDPIQGVGGYTF
V: TRBV18; J: TRBJ1-3; D: NA; size: NA; DNA: TGTGCCAGCTCACCCGCAGGGTCGACTGGAAACACCATATATTTT; CDR3: CASSPAGSTGNTIYF
V: TRBV12-3/TRBV12-4; J: TRBJ2-4; D: NA; size: NA; DNA: TGTGCCAGCAGCCAGTCGTCGATACCGGGACGATACTTC; CDR3: CASSQSSIPGRYF
V: TRBV6-5; J: TRBJ1-1; D: TRBD1; size: NA; DNA: TGTGCCAGCACCCTGGACAGGGGGGGCACTGAAGCTTTCTTT; CDR3: CASTLDRGGTEAFF
V: TRBV18; J: TRBJ2-5; D: NA; size: NA; DNA: TGTGCCAGCTCACCACAAGAGACCCAGTACTTC; CDR3: CASSPQETQYF
V: TRBV18; J: TRBJ1-1; D: TRBD1; size: few; DNA: TGTGCCAGCTCACGAGAACAGGGGAGTACTGAAGCTTTCTTT; CDR3: CASSREQGSTEAFF
V: TRBV3-1/TRBV3-2; J: TRBJ1-2; D: NA; size: NA; DNA: TGTGCCAGCAGCCAAGATGCGGGGGGCTACACCTTC; CDR3: CASSQDAGGYTF
V: TRBV28; J: TRBJ1-1; D: NA; size: NA; DNA: TGTGCCAGCAGTTTAGCGTATACTGAAGCTTTCTTT; CDR3: CASSLAYTEAFF
V: TRBV7-9; J: TRBJ1-4; D: TRBD1; size: NA; DNA: TGTGCCAGCAGCAGGACAGGGGCAACTAATGAAAAACTGTTTTTT; CDR3: CASSRTGATNEKLFF
V: TRBV6-2/TRBV6-3; J: TRBJ2-3; D: TRBD2; size: NA; DNA: TGTGCCAGCAGTTCCCAGACAATACTAGCGGGGCCCACAGATACGCAGTATTTT; CDR3: CASSSQTILAGPTDTQYF
V: TRBV6-9; J: TRBJ1-5; D: NA; size: NA; DNA: TGTGCCACTCACCCCCGGGACAGCAATCAGCCCCAGCATTTT; CDR3: CATHPRDSNQPQHF
V: TRBV2; J: TRBJ2-2; D: TRBD2; size: NA; DNA: TGTGCCAGCCTACGACTAGCTCACACCGGGGAGCTGTTTTTT; CDR3: CASLRLAHTGELFF
V: TRBV7-9; J: TRBJ2-7; D: NA; size: once; DNA: TGTGCCAGCAGCTTAGGGGCCGGCAACGAGCAGTACTTC; CDR3: CASSLGAGNEQYF
V: TRBV6-5; J: TRBJ2-7; D: TRBD1; size: NA; DNA: TGTGCCAGCAGTAGCGGGACAGGGGACGGGGAGTTC; CDR3: CASSSGTGDGEF
V: TRBV11-2; J: TRBJ2-3; D: TRBD1; size: NA; DNA: TGTGCCAGCAGCTTCCAAGGGGGCGATACGCAGTATTTT; CDR3: CASSFQGGDTQYF
V: TRBV27; J: TRBJ1-6; D: NA; size: NA; DNA: TGTGCCAGCAGTTCCAATCAAGGGAATTCACCCCTCCACTTT; CDR3: CASSSNQGNSPLHF
V: TRBV11-3; J: TRBJ2-2; D: TRBD1; size: NA; DNA: TGTGCCAGCAGCCGAGCAGATGGACAGGGAAACACCGGGGAGCTGTTTTTT; CDR3: CASSRADGQGNTGELFF
V: TRBV19; J: TRBJ1-5; D: TRBD1; size: NA; DNA: TGTGCCAGTAGTATGTTGGGGACAGGGTCCTCCCGGGGGCGGGCCCAGCATTTT; CDR3: CASSMLGTGSSRGRAQHF
V: TRBV5-5; J: TRBJ1-3; D: TRBD1; size: NA; DNA: TGTGCCAGCAGCTTGGTCCTACAGGGGGCATCTGGAAACACCATATATTTT; CDR3: CASSLVLQGASGNTIYF
V: TRBV9; J: TRBJ2-5; D: NA; size: NA; DNA: TGTGCCAGCAGCGTAGGTGGGGGAACGGCAGAGACCCAGTACTTC; CDR3: CASSVGGGTAETQYF
V: TRBV5-4; J: TRBJ1-6; D: NA; size: NA; DNA: TGTGCCAGCAGCTTGGGGACGGCGATTTATAATTCACCCCTCCACTTT; CDR3: CASSLGTAIYNSPLHF
V: TRBV27; J: TRBJ1-4; D: NA; size: once; DNA: TGTGCCAGCAGTTTATCGGGAGGGACAACTAATGAAAAACTGTTTTTT; CDR3: CASSLSGGTTNEKLFF
V: TRBV4-3; J: TRBJ1-5; D: NA; size: NA; DNA: TGCGCCAGCAGCCAAGATCCCCAGCCCGATCAGCCCCAGCATTTT; CDR3: CASSQDPQPDQPQHF
V: TRBV18; J: TRBJ2-7; D: NA; size: NA; DNA: TGTGCCAGCTCACCACCGTCCTCCTACGAGCAGTACTTC; CDR3: CASSPPSSYEQYF
V: TRBV6-6; J: TRBJ1-2; D: NA; size: NA; DNA: TGTGCCAGCAGTTACTCGATTAGGGTCGGCTACACCTTC; CDR3: CASSYSIRVGYTF
V: TRBV4-2; J: TRBJ1-3; D: TRBD1; size: NA; DNA: TGTGCCAGCAGCCAAGAAGGGACAGGGGCTGGAAACACCATATATTTT; CDR3: CASSQEGTGAGNTIYF
V: TRBV10-3; J: TRBJ2-5; D: TRBD2; size: NA; DNA: TGTGCCATCGCTCCCGGGACTAGCGGCCAAGAGACCCAGTACTTC; CDR3: CAIAPGTSGQETQYF
V: TRBV28; J: TRBJ1-2; D: TRBD1; size: medium-sized; DNA: TGTGCCAGCAGACCGACAGGGAACTATGGCTACACCTTC; CDR3: CASRPTGNYGYTF
V: TRBV7-8; J: TRBJ2-5; D: NA; size: NA; DNA: TGTGCCAGCAGCTTAGTCAGTAAAGAGACCCAGTACTTC; CDR3: CASSLVSKETQYF
V: TRBV19; J: TRBJ2-7; D: NA; size: NA; DNA: TGTGCCAGCACCAGAGAGCAGGGGAACGGCGAGCAGTACTTC; CDR3: CASTREQGNGEQYF
V: TRBV19; J: TRBJ2-6; D: NA; size: NA; DNA: TGTGCCAGTATCGGGAGCTCTGGGGCCAACGTCCTGACTTTC; CDR3: CASIGSSGANVLTF
V: TRBV5-4; J: TRBJ1-2; D: TRBD1; size: NA; DNA: TGTGCCAGCAGCAGGGGACAGGGGGCGCTTAACTATGGCTACACCTTC; CDR3: CASSRGQGALNYGYTF
V: TRBV7-8; J: TRBJ2-5; D: TRBD1; size: once; DNA: TGTGCCAGCAGCTTAGCGGGGACAGGGAGGGAGACCCAGTACTTC; CDR3: CASSLAGTGRETQYF
V: TRBV6-2/TRBV6-3; J: TRBJ2-1; D: TRBD1; size: NA; DNA: TGTGCCAGCAGTTACTCGACAACCCGGACAGGGACCGTCGATGAGCAGTTCTTC; CDR3: CASSYSTTRTGTVDEQFF
V: TRBV13; J: TRBJ2-7; D: NA; size: NA; DNA: TGTGCCAGCAGCCGAAGAGGGATCCCCTACGAGCAGTACTTC; CDR3: CASSRRGIPYEQYF
V: TRBV7-9; J: TRBJ2-5; D: TRBD2; size: NA; DNA: TGTGCCAGCAGCTTAGGGACTAGCGGGGGGAAAGAGACCCAGTACTTC; CDR3: CASSLGTSGGKETQYF
V: TRBV10-1; J: TRBJ1-1; D: NA; size: once; DNA: TGCGCCAGCAGTGACGGGGGGGCTGGGAACACTGAAGCTTTCTTT; CDR3: CASSDGGAGNTEAFF
V: TRBV7-2; J: TRBJ1-6; D: NA; size: NA; DNA: TGTGCCAGCAGCTTAGCGCTACAGGGCAGCTCCTATAATTCACCCCTCCACTTT; CDR3: CASSLALQGSSYNSPLHF
V: TRBV6-5; J: TRBJ1-2; D: NA; size: NA; DNA: TGTGCCAGCAGTTACGGGTCGTATGGCTACACCTTC; CDR3: CASSYGSYGYTF
V: TRBV19; J: TRBJ1-4; D: NA; size: NA; DNA: TGTGCCAGTAGTTCACAGGGATCTAATGAAAAACTGTTTTTT; CDR3: CASSSQGSNEKLFF
V: TRBV7-3; J: TRBJ2-2; D: NA; size: NA; DNA: TGTGCCAGCAGTCAGGGGTCCGGGGAGCTGTTTTTT; CDR3: CASSQGSGELFF
V: TRBV18; J: TRBJ1-4; D: NA; size: NA; DNA: TGTGCCAGCTCACCACGGCAGGGTGGTGAAAAACTGTTTTTT; CDR3: CASSPRQGGEKLFF
V: TRBV5-1; J: TRBJ1-2; D: NA; size: once; DNA: TGCGCCAGCAGCTTGGCCGTCAAGGAGGGTGACTACACCTTC; CDR3: CASSLAVKEGDYTF
V: TRBV7-6; J: TRBJ1-2; D: TRBD1; size: NA; DNA: TGTGCCAGCAGCTTAGGGACAGGGGGCGCGGATGGCTACACCTTC; CDR3: CASSLGTGGADGYTF
V: TRBV28; J: TRBJ1-5; D: NA; size: NA; DNA: TGTGCCAGCAGTTTATTCGGCCGTAACAATCAGCCCCAGCATTTT; CDR3: CASSLFGRNNQPQHF
V: TRBV12-3/TRBV12-4; J: TRBJ1-5; D: NA; size: NA; DNA: TGTGCCAGCACCTCAGGGGTTCAGCCCCAGCATTTT; CDR3: CASTSGVQPQHF